One and the same sample provided the 20 T cell receptor beta chains below, sequenced in a study of blood T cell repertoires in COVID-19. Generated by immunoSEQ multiplex PCR, the TCRdb table keeps only in-frame clones and is missing some. The sample has some 18,000 clones, more than 75% seen once. The source material was peripheral blood. Every receptor here comes from a human donor in a cohort sampled during active COVID-19.

This chain uses TRBV9 with TRBJ2-5; D is possibly TRBD1 (6 bases). Trimming removed 2 bases at V and 3 bases at J, with 8 bases between. The CDR3 totals 13 residues. Looked up from germline, CDR1 is SGDLS and CDR2 is YYNGEE. The CDR3 bases are TGTGCCAGCAGCGTTACAGGGAAAGAGACCCAGTACTTC. Translated, it gives CASSVTGKETQYF.

This chain uses TRBV28 with TRBJ1-1, with a tentative D call TRBD1 (5 bases). Trimming removed 2 bases from V and 0 bases from J, with 13 bases in between. CDR1 is MDHEN, CDR2 SYDVKM, per germline. The CDR3 sequence is 16 residues long. CDR3 DNA: TGTGCCAGCAGTTTAAGGCAGGGTGTATTGAACACTGAAGCTTTCTTT. Protein: CASSLRQGVLNTEAFF.

The genes are TRBV3-1 (or the pseudogene TRBV3-2) and TRBJ1-2, with TRBD1 as a possible D gene (5 bases). The CDR3 length is 14 residues. Germline CDR1 reads LGHDT; CDR2 reads YNNKEL (reference sequence). V lost 8 bases to trimming and J lost 8 bases, with 21 bases between them. CDR3 DNA sequence: TGTGCCAGCCGACCGATGGGGGGTGGAGGGGGCTACACCTTC. This sequence encodes CASRPMGGGGGYTF.

The V call is TRBV24-1, the J call TRBJ2-5; 14 nucleotides align to TRBD2. Germline trimming cut 6 bases from V and 4 bases from J; bases unmatched to any gene: 9. The CDR3 is 17 amino acids. Germline V gives CDR1 KGHDR, CDR2 SFDVKD. As DNA, the CDR3 is TGTGCCACCAGTCGGGGGACTAGCGGGAGTAGAGGAGAGACCCAGTACTTC. Residues: CATSRGTSGSRGETQYF.

The chain uses TRBV6-5 and TRBJ2-5; a possible D gene is TRBD2 (5 bases). CDR3 length: 14 residues. V was pared by 2 bases and J by 5 bases, with 12 bases between. Germline values: CDR1 MNHEY, CDR2 SVGAGI. The DNA for the CDR3 is TGTGCCAGCAGTTACGAGGCTAGCAGGGAGACCCAGTACTTC. It yields the protein CASSYEASRETQYF.

This chain connects TRBV5-6 to TRBJ2-7; D perhaps matches TRBD1 (5 bases). V was pared by 0 bases and J by 1 base, with 11 bases between. Germline lookup yields CDR1 SGHDT and CDR2 YYEEEE. The CDR3 is 15 amino acids. The CDR3 loop reads CASSLVQGMSYEQYF. The DNA of the CDR3 is TGTGCCAGCAGCTTGGTGCAGGGTATGTCCTACGAGCAGTACTTC. Using reference TRBV5-6 and TRBJ2-7 for the parts outside the CDR3, the full variable domain is DAGVTQSPTHLIKTRGQQVTLRCSPKSGHDTVSWYQQALGQGPQFIFQYYEEEERQRGNFPDRFSGHQFPNYSSELNVNALLLGDSALYLCASSLVQGMSYEQYFGPGTRLTVT.

By sample fraction, this clone is large. The rearrangement uses TRBV19 and TRBJ1-4, with D perhaps matching TRBD1 (5 bases). This CDR3 is built from 14 residues. With 4 bases removed from V and 10 bases from J, the gap between germline ends came to 16 bases. Germline V gene data show CDR1 as LNHDA and CDR2 as SQIVND (reference sequence). The CDR3 DNA sequence: TGTGCCAGTAGTACACCGGGGTCGGGGGTAAAACTGTTTTTT. As protein: CASSTPGSGVKLFF.

The V gene is TRBV10-3, the J gene TRBJ2-5; 10 nucleotides align to TRBD1. This CDR3 contains 13 residues. Germline values: CDR1 ENHRY, CDR2 SYGVKD. The V segment lost 11 bases and the J segment 4 bases; nucleotides outside the gene matches: 7. The CDR3 loop reads CAVRQGALETQYF. In nucleotides, the CDR3 is TGTGCCGTCCGACAGGGGGCCTTAGAGACCCAGTACTTC.

CDR3 nucleotide sequence: TGCGCCAGCAGCTTGACAGGGTCAAATGGGTACGAGCAGTACTTC. It codes for CASSLTGSNGYEQYF. The V call is TRBV5-1, the J call TRBJ2-7; maybe TRBD1 (6 bases). V gave up 1 base and J gave up 4 bases, with 15 bases separating them. Germline values: CDR1 SGHRS, CDR2 YFSETQ. CDR3 size: 15 residues.

The gene calls are TRBV15 and TRBJ1-4; TRBD1 matches 7 bases. CDR1 and CDR2 (germline): LNHNV, YYDKDF (reference sequence). V trimming: 1 base; J trimming: 7 bases; junction bases outside the gene matches: 6. This CDR3 comprises 15 residues. The CDR3 region is CATSRGTGESEKLFF. The CDR3, as DNA: TGTGCCACCAGCAGAGGTACAGGGGAGAGTGAAAAACTGTTTTTT. Combining the CDR3 with reference TRBV15 and TRBJ1-4 gives the whole variable domain DAMVIQNPRYQVTQFGKPVTLSCSQTLNHNVMYWYQQKSSQAPKLLFHYYDKDFNNEADTPDNFQSRRPNTSFCFLDIRSPGLGDTAMYLCATSRGTGESEKLFFGSGTQLSVL.

The rearrangement links TRBV5-1 to TRBJ2-7; D perhaps matches TRBD1 (6 bases). The length of the CDR3 is 14 residues. Germline CDR1 and CDR2: SGHRS and YFSETQ. Trimming took 0 bases from V and 6 from J, leaving 13 bases between them. The CDR3, as DNA: TGCGCCAGCAGCTTGGGCGACAGGACGGGCGAGCAGTACTTC. Translated, it gives CASSLGDRTGEQYF.

The chain carries TRBV27 and TRBJ1-5; a weak D match, TRBD1 (6 bases). V was shortened by 7 bases and J by 4 bases, with 11 bases between the two germline ends. The CDR3 loop spans 13 amino acids. Germline values: CDR1 MNHEY, CDR2 SMNVEV (reference sequence). CDR3 sequence: CASTLRGNQPQHF. Here the CDR3 DNA reads TGTGCCAGCACTCTCAGGGGAAATCAGCCCCAGCATTTT.

The chain employs TRBV13 and TRBJ1-1, with 8 nucleotides matching TRBD1. The CDR3 has 14 residues. V was clipped by 5 bases and J by 5 bases; unmatched bases: 7. Germline CDR1 and CDR2: PRHDT and FYEKMQ (reference sequence). CDR3 loop: CASSPYNRGTEAFF. CDR3 nucleotide sequence: TGTGCCAGCAGCCCTTACAACAGGGGGACTGAAGCTTTCTTT.

The chain combines TRBV3-1 (or the pseudogene TRBV3-2) with TRBJ1-5; D is uncertain. The CDR3 is 14 residues long. Germline loops: CDR1 LGHDT, CDR2 YNNKEL (reference sequence). The V gene lost 4 bases and the J gene lost 3 bases, with 10 bases spanning the gap. The CDR3 protein is CASSLGVPNQPQHF. As DNA, the CDR3 is TGTGCCAGCAGCCTCGGGGTTCCCAATCAGCCCCAGCATTTT.

The chain recombines TRBV9 with TRBJ2-7, with TRBD1 identical over 8 bases. CDR1 and CDR2 from the germline V gene are SGDLS and YYNGEE. This CDR3 contains 14 residues. J was trimmed by 3 bases and V by 4 bases; bases with no gene match: 6. The DNA of the CDR3 is TGTGCCAGCAGCCCCCGGGACAGGAGCTACGAGCAGTACTTC. Its translation is CASSPRDRSYEQYF.

V gene TRBV19 combines with J gene TRBJ1-3; no reliable D call. Trimming cost V 6 bases and J 4 bases, with 19 bases left between them. Germline-derived CDR1 and CDR2 are LNHDA and SQIVND (reference sequence). This CDR3 has 16 amino acids. The CDR3 DNA follows: TGTGCCAGTAGAGGCTTCGGGTTTAATAGGGGAAACACCATATATTTT. Its protein is CASRGFGFNRGNTIYF.

The V call is TRBV30, the J call TRBJ2-1; 13 positions agree with TRBD2. This CDR3 has 18 amino acids. V shed 4 bases and J 4 bases; nucleotides not matched to a gene: 13. Germline assignment: CDR1 GTSNPN and CDR2 SVGIG (reference sequence). CDR3 in amino acids: CAWNRRTSGSGRYNEQFF. CDR3 sequence (DNA): TGTGCCTGGAATCGACGGACTAGCGGGAGCGGGAGGTACAATGAGCAGTTCTTC.

V and J are TRBV30 and TRBJ1-1, with D unclear. The CDR3 consists of 10 residues. Trimming left V 3 bases short and J 11 bases short, with 10 bases between. Germline CDR1 reads GTSNPN; CDR2 reads SVGIG (reference sequence). In nucleotides, the CDR3 is TGTGCCTGGAGGGGAGTCGGGGCTTTCTTT. Protein: CAWRGVGAFF.

This clone was seen only a few times. The J gene is TRBJ2-1, the V gene TRBV7-2, with 8 positions matching TRBD2. The CDR3 extends over 13 amino acids. Germline V CDR1 and CDR2: SGHTA, FQGNSA. The V gene end was trimmed by 7 bases and the J gene end by 6 bases; junction bases not matched to a gene: 5. The CDR3 coding sequence is TGTGCCAGCACCCCGACTAGCGCCAATGAGCAGTTCTTC. It translates to CASTPTSANEQFF.

The chain has TRBV6-5 and TRBJ2-3, with 8 bases identical to TRBD1. Losses at the gene ends were 7 bases for V and 0 bases for J; bases not matched to a gene: 3. From germline, CDR1 is MNHEY and CDR2 SVGAGI. There are 14 residues in the CDR3. CDR3 sequence: CASTRTGSTDTQYF. For the CDR3, the DNA is TGTGCCAGCACCAGGACAGGGAGCACAGATACGCAGTATTTT.